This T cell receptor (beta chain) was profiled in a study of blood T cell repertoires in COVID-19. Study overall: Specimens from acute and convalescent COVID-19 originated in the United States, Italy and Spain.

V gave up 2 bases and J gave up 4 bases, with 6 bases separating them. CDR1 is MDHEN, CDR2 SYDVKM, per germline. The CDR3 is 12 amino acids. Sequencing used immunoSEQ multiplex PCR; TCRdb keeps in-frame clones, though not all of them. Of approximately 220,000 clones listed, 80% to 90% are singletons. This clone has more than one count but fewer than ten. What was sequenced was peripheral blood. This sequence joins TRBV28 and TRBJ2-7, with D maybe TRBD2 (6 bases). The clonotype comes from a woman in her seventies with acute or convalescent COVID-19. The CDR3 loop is CASSLRGYEQYF. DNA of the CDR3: TGTGCCAGCAGTTTACGGGGGTACGAGCAGTACTTC.